Included here is one T cell receptor beta chain sequence, with context. Using immunoSEQ multiplex PCR, the repertoire was profiled, and TCRdb retains in-frame clones only, with some absent. Among 90,000 to 100,000 clones, roughly nine tenths were seen once, and the ten largest hold more than 4.5%. The record originates from a study of blood T cell repertoires in COVID-19. Study details: PBMCs, B-cell-depleted T cells, or T cells provided the cDNA or gDNA that made up the material.

The CDR3 consists of 16 residues. Looked up from germline, CDR1 is MDHEN and CDR2 is SYDVKM. V dropped 2 bases and J dropped 10 bases, with 20 bases sitting between them. This sequence joins TRBV28 and TRBJ1-4; a weak D match, TRBD1 (5 bases). The sequence came from a man aged 70 or older with acute or convalescent COVID-19. Sequences were obtained from peripheral blood. As DNA, the CDR3 is TGTGCCAGCAGTTTAATTCCCAGGGCAACGGGAGGAAAACTGTTTTTT. The encoded protein is CASSLIPRATGGKLFF.